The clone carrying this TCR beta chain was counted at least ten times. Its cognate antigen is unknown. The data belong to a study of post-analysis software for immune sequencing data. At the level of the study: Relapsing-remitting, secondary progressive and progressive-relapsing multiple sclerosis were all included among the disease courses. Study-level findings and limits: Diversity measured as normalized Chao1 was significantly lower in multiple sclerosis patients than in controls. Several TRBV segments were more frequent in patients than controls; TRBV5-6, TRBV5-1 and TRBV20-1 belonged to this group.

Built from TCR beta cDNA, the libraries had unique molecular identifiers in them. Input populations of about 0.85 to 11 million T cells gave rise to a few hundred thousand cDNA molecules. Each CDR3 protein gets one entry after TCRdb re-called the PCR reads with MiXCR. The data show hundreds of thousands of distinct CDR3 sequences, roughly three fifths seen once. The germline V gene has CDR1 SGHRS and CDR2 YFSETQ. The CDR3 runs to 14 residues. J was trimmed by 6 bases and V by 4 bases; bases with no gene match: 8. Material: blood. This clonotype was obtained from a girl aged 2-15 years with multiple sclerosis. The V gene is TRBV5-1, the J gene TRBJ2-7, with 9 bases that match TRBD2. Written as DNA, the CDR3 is TGCGCCAGCAGCGCCGGGACTAGCAATCCCGAGCAGTACTTC. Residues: CASSAGTSNPEQYF.